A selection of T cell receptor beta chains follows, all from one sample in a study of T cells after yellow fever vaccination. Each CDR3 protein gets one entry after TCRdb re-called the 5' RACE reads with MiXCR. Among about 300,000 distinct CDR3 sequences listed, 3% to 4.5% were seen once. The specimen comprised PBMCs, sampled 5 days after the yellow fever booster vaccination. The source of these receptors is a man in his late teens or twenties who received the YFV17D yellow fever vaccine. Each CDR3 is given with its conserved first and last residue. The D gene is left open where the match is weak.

CDR3: CASSRQEQSSGYTF
D: .
V: TRBV11-2
J: TRBJ1-2

CDR3: CASLVTETGELFF
D: .
V: TRBV7-6
J: TRBJ2-2

CDR3: CASSPSKANGEAFF
D: .
V: TRBV18
J: TRBJ1-1

CDR3: CASSPFSGQGETQYF
D: TRBD1
V: TRBV18
J: TRBJ2-5

CDR3: CASSLAAGREPQHF
D: .
V: TRBV7-2
J: TRBJ1-5

CDR3: CASSGLQGLEGYTF
D: .
V: TRBV6-1
J: TRBJ1-2

CDR3: CSVIVRSYYEQYF
D: .
V: TRBV29-1
J: TRBJ2-7

CDR3: CSARTRTSGGDSSYNEQFF
D: TRBD2
V: TRBV20-1
J: TRBJ2-1

CDR3: CSVGGPEQPQHF
D: .
V: TRBV29-1
J: TRBJ1-5

CDR3: CASSFSTGYEQYF
D: .
V: TRBV5-6
J: TRBJ2-7

CDR3: CSAPDRGQVSYGYTF
D: TRBD1
V: TRBV20-1
J: TRBJ1-2

CDR3: CASSQDLKVREKLFF
D: .
V: TRBV4-2
J: TRBJ1-4

CDR3: CASSQEGGGHQPQHF
D: .
V: TRBV4-3
J: TRBJ1-5

CDR3: CASSQWQGASGNTIYF
D: TRBD1
V: TRBV4-2
J: TRBJ1-3

CDR3: CASSVKPQETQYF
D: .
V: TRBV9
J: TRBJ2-5

CDR3: CASSGGQGSREQYF
D: TRBD1
V: TRBV7-9
J: TRBJ2-7

CDR3: CAMDRVRNTEAFF
D: TRBD1
V: TRBV10-3
J: TRBJ1-1

CDR3: CSARDRVTGGSLRAFF
D: TRBD1
V: TRBV20-1
J: TRBJ1-1

CDR3: CASSPGKNYGYTF
D: .
V: TRBV14
J: TRBJ1-2

CDR3: CATSFRGTGELFF
D: .
V: TRBV15
J: TRBJ2-2

CDR3: CASRDARTGNYEQYF
D: TRBD1
V: TRBV11-2
J: TRBJ2-7

CDR3: CAWSDGNTEAFF
D: .
V: TRBV30
J: TRBJ1-1

CDR3: CASSSRGWTSTDTQYF
D: .
V: TRBV5-6
J: TRBJ2-3

CDR3: CASSKVLRRQGDQPQHF
D: .
V: TRBV21-1
J: TRBJ1-5

CDR3: CASSSDGGSNQPQHF
D: .
V: TRBV9
J: TRBJ1-5

CDR3: CASSLKVSYNEQFF
D: .
V: TRBV7-8
J: TRBJ2-1

CDR3: CSARGGRAALSYNSPLHF
D: .
V: TRBV20-1
J: TRBJ1-6

CDR3: CASSQKGHVYEQYF
D: .
V: TRBV3-1
J: TRBJ2-7

CDR3: CSGGTGGSYNEQFF
D: TRBD1
V: TRBV29-1
J: TRBJ2-1

CDR3: CASSVDRVQPQHF
D: TRBD1
V: TRBV5-5
J: TRBJ1-5

CDR3: CASSLESPGTGTNTQYF
D: .
V: TRBV7-8
J: TRBJ2-3

CDR3: CASSLVPWGKLFF
D: .
V: TRBV12-3/TRBV12-4
J: TRBJ1-4

CDR3: CASRAPGAGNTQYF
D: .
V: TRBV10-2
J: TRBJ2-3

CDR3: CASRSRTGQVVFEAFF
D: .
V: TRBV21-1
J: TRBJ1-1

CDR3: CASATFTGELFF
D: .
V: TRBV27
J: TRBJ2-2

CDR3: CAISDRGHGYKPQHF
D: TRBD1
V: TRBV6-1
J: TRBJ1-5

CDR3: CASSQGVGLIGYTF
D: .
V: TRBV4-1
J: TRBJ1-2

CDR3: CASSGGAEQYF
D: .
V: TRBV7-2
J: TRBJ2-7

CDR3: CASSFPWTGGPTDTQYF
D: TRBD1
V: TRBV7-2
J: TRBJ2-3

CDR3: CASSRTGSAYNEQFF
D: .
V: TRBV12-3/TRBV12-4
J: TRBJ2-1

CDR3: CASSLNMQPQHF
D: .
V: TRBV12-3/TRBV12-4
J: TRBJ1-5

CDR3: CASNWNGYEQYF
D: .
V: TRBV5-6
J: TRBJ2-7

CDR3: CASSSGTSQVTQYF
D: .
V: TRBV5-1
J: TRBJ2-3

CDR3: CSVEGQGYTGELFF
D: .
V: TRBV29-1
J: TRBJ2-2

CDR3: CSARDYRGHGYTF
D: TRBD1
V: TRBV20-1
J: TRBJ1-2

CDR3: CASNIAGGHYNEQFF
D: TRBD2
V: TRBV12-3/TRBV12-4
J: TRBJ2-1

CDR3: CASSYTPTGELFF
D: .
V: TRBV11-2
J: TRBJ2-2

CDR3: CASSLAGGTGDEQYF
D: TRBD1
V: TRBV7-9
J: TRBJ2-7